This T cell receptor (beta chain) was sequenced during a study of T cells in tuberculosis. On average around 100,000 T cells per donor were immunosequenced. Trimming took 5 bases from V and 5 from J; bases not matched to a gene: 7. The CDR3 totals 13 residues. Germline V gene data show CDR1 as SQVTM and CDR2 as ANQGSEA. The repertoire was sequenced with immunoSEQ multiplex PCR; TCRdb's copy has only in-frame clones and lacks some. The sample yields 35,000 to 45,000 clones, roughly 94% seen once. The source is a donor aged 10-35 years with latent tuberculosis or without tuberculosis infection. Some clones in this sample may be carry-over from other donors' samples. The chain combines TRBV29-1 with TRBJ2-7; 9 bases map to TRBD2. The sequenced sample consisted of PBMCs. CDR3: CSVRAGGSNEQYF. CDR3 nucleotides: TGCAGCGTTCGAGCGGGAGGCTCGAACGAGCAGTACTTC.